This T cell receptor beta chain was captured by sequencing in a study of patients and donors after allogeneic stem cell transplantation. TCRdb recomputed calls from the RT-PCR reads with MiXCR, one row per CDR3 protein. The sample shows approximately 88,000 distinct CDR3 sequences, roughly 5.2% of them seen only once. This clonotype was counted ten times or more. The receptor comes from a human donor who was either an allogeneic HSCT recipient or a stem cell or donor lymphocyte infusion donor (not recorded which). It is not recorded whose cells these are; they may come from a transplant donor. The specimen was blood, either unsorted or a sorted T cell fraction (not recorded which).

CDR3 in amino acids: CASSRERQTGELFF. DNA for the CDR3: TGTGCCAGCAGTCGGGAGCGTCAAACCGGGGAGCTGTTTTTT. This chain connects TRBV2 to TRBJ2-2; possible D gene TRBD2, 6 bases. The length of the CDR3 is 14 residues. Trimming cost V 5 bases and J 5 bases, with 12 bases left between them. The V gene's germline CDR1 is SNHLY and CDR2 FYNNEI.